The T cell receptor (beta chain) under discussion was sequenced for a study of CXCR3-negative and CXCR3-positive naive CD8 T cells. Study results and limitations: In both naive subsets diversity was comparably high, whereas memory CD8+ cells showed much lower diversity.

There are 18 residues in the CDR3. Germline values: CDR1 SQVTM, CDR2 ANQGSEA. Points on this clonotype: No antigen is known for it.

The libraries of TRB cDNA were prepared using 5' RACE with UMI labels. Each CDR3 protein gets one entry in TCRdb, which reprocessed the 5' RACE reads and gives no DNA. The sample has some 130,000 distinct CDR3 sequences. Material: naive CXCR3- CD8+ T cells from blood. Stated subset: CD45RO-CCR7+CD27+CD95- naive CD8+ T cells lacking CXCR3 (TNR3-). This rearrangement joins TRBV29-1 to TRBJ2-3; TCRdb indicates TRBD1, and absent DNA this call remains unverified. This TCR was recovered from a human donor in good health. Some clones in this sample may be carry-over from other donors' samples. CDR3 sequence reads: CSVEFGLRGESAGDTQYF.